A selection of T cell receptor beta chains follows, all from one sample in a study of T cell responses to AZD1222 COVID-19 vaccine. Only in-frame clones appear in the TCRdb table, and some are missing; sequencing was by immunoSEQ multiplex PCR. The table has over 150,000 clones, just under 95% seen once. The material sequenced was peripheral blood, taken 28 days after the second dose of the MenACWY control vaccine. These receptors were taken from an adult who received the MenACWY meningococcal vaccine as a control. The CDR3 runs from the conserved cysteine through the conserved F or W. The D gene is left open where the match is weak. Clone size is not always given. Where it is, it says once, few, many or a class for expanded clones.

d_gene: TRBD1; j_gene: TRBJ1-5; abundance: -; len: 17; v_gene: TRBV6-6; CDR3aa: CASSPLGQGPLNQPQHF; CDR3nt: TGTGCCAGCAGTCCCCTGGGACAGGGCCCTCTTAATCAGCCCCAGCATTTT
d_gene: -; j_gene: TRBJ1-2; abundance: once; len: 12; v_gene: TRBV5-5; CDR3aa: CASSRRGDGYTF; CDR3nt: TGTGCCAGCAGCCGAAGGGGGGATGGCTACACCTTC
d_gene: -; j_gene: TRBJ1-6; abundance: -; len: 16; v_gene: TRBV6-5; CDR3aa: CASSYSFGQGRSPLHF; CDR3nt: TGTGCCAGCAGTTACTCATTCGGGCAGGGACGGTCACCCCTCCACTTT
d_gene: -; j_gene: TRBJ2-1; abundance: once; len: 12; v_gene: TRBV3-1/TRBV3-2; CDR3aa: CASTQSGNEQFF; CDR3nt: TGTGCCAGCACCCAGTCTGGGAATGAGCAGTTCTTC
d_gene: -; j_gene: TRBJ1-6; abundance: -; len: 16; v_gene: TRBV30; CDR3aa: CAWTSPGTLPVGSLHF; CDR3nt: TGTGCCTGGACCTCCCCCGGGACTCTGCCTGTTGGGTCCCTCCACTTT
d_gene: TRBD1; j_gene: TRBJ2-7; abundance: -; len: 15; v_gene: TRBV27; CDR3aa: CASSSTGTGSYEQYF; CDR3nt: TGTGCCAGCAGCTCGACCGGGACAGGGTCCTACGAGCAGTACTTC
d_gene: -; j_gene: TRBJ1-1; abundance: -; len: 14; v_gene: TRBV30; CDR3aa: CAWRETGGTAEAFF; CDR3nt: TGTGCCTGGAGAGAGACAGGTGGAACAGCTGAAGCTTTCTTT
d_gene: -; j_gene: TRBJ2-7; abundance: -; len: 13; v_gene: TRBV12-3/TRBV12-4; CDR3aa: CASSYRVRTEQYF; CDR3nt: TGTGCCAGCAGTTACAGGGTTCGTACCGAGCAGTACTTC
d_gene: -; j_gene: TRBJ1-3; abundance: -; len: 17; v_gene: TRBV28; CDR3aa: CASPSPDRASSGNTIYF; CDR3nt: TGTGCCAGTCCCTCCCCTGACCGGGCTAGCTCTGGAAACACCATATATTTT
d_gene: TRBD2; j_gene: TRBJ2-7; abundance: -; len: 12; v_gene: TRBV20-1; CDR3aa: CSASRGGYEQYF; CDR3nt: TGCAGTGCTAGTCGGGGAGGGTACGAGCAGTACTTC
d_gene: TRBD1; j_gene: TRBJ2-7; abundance: -; len: 14; v_gene: TRBV10-3; CDR3aa: CAIRETGSSYEQYF; CDR3nt: TGTGCCATCAGGGAGACAGGGAGCTCCTACGAGCAGTACTTC
d_gene: -; j_gene: TRBJ1-2; abundance: -; len: 15; v_gene: TRBV6-4; CDR3aa: CASKMSGATRYGYTF; CDR3nt: TGTGCCAGCAAAATGTCGGGGGCGACGAGATATGGCTACACCTTC
d_gene: TRBD1; j_gene: TRBJ1-2; abundance: -; len: 17; v_gene: TRBV4-2; CDR3aa: CASSQADRGRRNYGYTF; CDR3nt: TGTGCCAGCAGCCAAGCGGACAGGGGGCGGCGCAACTATGGCTACACCTTC
d_gene: TRBD1; j_gene: TRBJ1-5; abundance: -; len: 16; v_gene: TRBV4-1; CDR3aa: CASSTGDRVYYQPQHF; CDR3nt: TGCGCCAGCAGCACGGGCGACAGGGTGTATTATCAGCCCCAGCATTTT
d_gene: -; j_gene: TRBJ1-5; abundance: -; len: 13; v_gene: TRBV18; CDR3aa: CASSPTQDQPQHF; CDR3nt: TGTGCCAGCTCACCAACACAGGATCAGCCCCAGCATTTT
d_gene: TRBD1; j_gene: TRBJ1-1; abundance: -; len: 15; v_gene: TRBV7-2; CDR3aa: CASSSRLQGFTEAFF; CDR3nt: TGTGCCAGCAGCTCAAGATTACAGGGGTTCACTGAAGCTTTCTTT
d_gene: -; j_gene: TRBJ1-5; abundance: -; len: 12; v_gene: TRBV19; CDR3aa: CASSDSTQPQHF; CDR3nt: TGTGCCAGTAGTGACTCGACGCAGCCCCAGCATTTT
d_gene: -; j_gene: TRBJ1-3; abundance: -; len: 15; v_gene: TRBV5-1; CDR3aa: CASSLEGSSGNTIYF; CDR3nt: TGCGCCAGCAGCTTGGAGGGGAGCTCTGGAAACACCATATATTTT
d_gene: -; j_gene: TRBJ1-2; abundance: -; len: 15; v_gene: TRBV6-5; CDR3aa: CASSSGRGGNYGYTF; CDR3nt: TGTGCCAGCAGTTCCGGGCGTGGGGGGAACTATGGCTACACCTTC
d_gene: -; j_gene: TRBJ1-5; abundance: -; len: 14; v_gene: TRBV30; CDR3aa: CAWSRTHGGQPQHF; CDR3nt: TGTGCCTGGAGTAGGACGCACGGGGGTCAGCCCCAGCATTTT
d_gene: -; j_gene: TRBJ2-1; abundance: -; len: 11; v_gene: TRBV7-3; CDR3aa: CASSLGVEQFF; CDR3nt: TGTGCCAGCAGCTTAGGGGTTGAGCAGTTCTTC
d_gene: -; j_gene: TRBJ2-7; abundance: -; len: 14; v_gene: TRBV6-5; CDR3aa: CASSYAGRSGEQYF; CDR3nt: TGTGCCAGCAGTTACGCCGGCCGTTCAGGCGAGCAGTACTTC
d_gene: -; j_gene: TRBJ1-4; abundance: -; len: 15; v_gene: TRBV6-5; CDR3aa: CASSGRALTNEKLFF; CDR3nt: TGTGCCAGCAGCGGACGGGCCCTAACTAATGAAAAACTGTTTTTT
d_gene: TRBD1; j_gene: TRBJ1-6; abundance: -; len: 16; v_gene: TRBV27; CDR3aa: CASSVRTGAGNSPLHF; CDR3nt: TGTGCCAGCAGTGTCCGGACAGGAGCTGGAAATTCACCCCTCCACTTT
d_gene: -; j_gene: TRBJ1-5; abundance: -; len: 14; v_gene: TRBV6-5; CDR3aa: CASMSGISNQPQHF; CDR3nt: TGTGCCAGCATGTCCGGGATCAGCAATCAGCCCCAGCATTTT
d_gene: -; j_gene: TRBJ1-6; abundance: -; len: 16; v_gene: TRBV2; CDR3aa: CASSPSGTANNSPLHF; CDR3nt: TGTGCCAGCAGCCCCTCCGGGACGGCTAATAATTCACCCCTCCACTTT
d_gene: -; j_gene: TRBJ1-4; abundance: -; len: 14; v_gene: TRBV27; CDR3aa: CASSFSGTNEKLFF; CDR3nt: TGTGCCAGCAGTTTTAGTGGGACTAATGAAAAACTGTTTTTT
d_gene: -; j_gene: TRBJ2-7; abundance: -; len: 13; v_gene: TRBV3-1/TRBV3-2; CDR3aa: CASSQAAQGQQYF; CDR3nt: TGTGCCAGCAGCCAAGCCGCCCAAGGACAACAGTACTTC
d_gene: -; j_gene: TRBJ1-4; abundance: few; len: 22; v_gene: TRBV21-1; CDR3aa: CASSKLDKGTGDYSLTNEKLFF; CDR3nt: TGTGCCAGCAGCAAATTAGATAAAGGGACAGGGGATTATTCGCTAACTAATGAAAAACTGTTTTTT
d_gene: -; j_gene: TRBJ2-7; abundance: -; len: 16; v_gene: TRBV19; CDR3aa: CASSTRMREQTYEQYF; CDR3nt: TGTGCCAGTAGTACCCGGATGAGGGAGCAGACCTACGAGCAGTACTTC
d_gene: -; j_gene: TRBJ1-1; abundance: -; len: 12; v_gene: TRBV12-3/TRBV12-4; CDR3aa: CASSFPNTEAFF; CDR3nt: TGTGCCAGCAGTTTCCCGAACACTGAAGCTTTCTTT
d_gene: -; j_gene: TRBJ1-2; abundance: -; len: 13; v_gene: TRBV7-8; CDR3aa: CASSLAGGTGYTF; CDR3nt: TGTGCCAGCAGCTTGGCGGGAGGAACTGGCTACACCTTC
d_gene: -; j_gene: TRBJ1-5; abundance: -; len: 17; v_gene: TRBV4-2; CDR3aa: CASSQPMGSDSNQPQHF; CDR3nt: TGTGCCAGCAGCCAGCCTATGGGGTCTGATAGCAATCAGCCCCAGCATTTT
d_gene: TRBD1; j_gene: TRBJ1-1; abundance: -; len: 15; v_gene: TRBV7-9; CDR3aa: CASSLRGPTNTEAFF; CDR3nt: TGTGCCAGCAGCTTAAGGGGGCCCACGAACACTGAAGCTTTCTTT
d_gene: TRBD1; j_gene: TRBJ2-1; abundance: -; len: 13; v_gene: TRBV19; CDR3aa: CASSTDRGNEQFF; CDR3nt: TGTGCCAGTAGTACCGACAGGGGAAATGAGCAGTTCTTC
d_gene: -; j_gene: TRBJ1-5; abundance: -; len: 14; v_gene: TRBV6-6; CDR3aa: CASSPHSSNQPQHF; CDR3nt: TGTGCCAGCAGCCCCCACTCTAGCAATCAGCCCCAGCATTTT
d_gene: TRBD1; j_gene: TRBJ1-6; abundance: -; len: 15; v_gene: TRBV6-5; CDR3aa: CASSYETGAPSPLHF; CDR3nt: TGTGCCAGCAGTTACGAAACAGGGGCCCCTTCACCCCTCCACTTT
d_gene: -; j_gene: TRBJ1-1; abundance: -; len: 15; v_gene: TRBV19; CDR3aa: CASSTNRVIGPEAFF; CDR3nt: TGTGCCAGTAGTACCAACAGGGTGATTGGTCCTGAAGCTTTCTTT
d_gene: TRBD1; j_gene: TRBJ1-6; abundance: once; len: 13; v_gene: TRBV30; CDR3aa: CAWTGGLGSPLHF; CDR3nt: TGTGCCTGGACAGGGGGTTTGGGTTCACCCCTCCACTTT
d_gene: -; j_gene: TRBJ1-3; abundance: -; len: 15; v_gene: TRBV6-1; CDR3aa: CASSERRVNRNTIYF; CDR3nt: TGTGCCAGCAGTGAGCGGAGGGTAAATAGAAACACCATATATTTT
d_gene: -; j_gene: TRBJ2-3; abundance: -; len: 14; v_gene: TRBV28; CDR3aa: CASGSGLSTDTQYF; CDR3nt: TGTGCCAGCGGCTCGGGACTCTCGACAGATACGCAGTATTTT
d_gene: -; j_gene: TRBJ1-3; abundance: -; len: 13; v_gene: TRBV12-3/TRBV12-4; CDR3aa: CASSFASGNTIYF; CDR3nt: TGTGCCAGCAGTTTTGCCTCTGGAAACACCATATATTTT
d_gene: TRBD1; j_gene: TRBJ2-5; abundance: -; len: 12; v_gene: TRBV29-1; CDR3aa: CSYAGGGETQYF; CDR3nt: TGCAGTTACGCAGGGGGCGGTGAGACCCAGTACTTC
d_gene: -; j_gene: TRBJ1-1; abundance: -; len: 13; v_gene: TRBV3-1/TRBV3-2; CDR3aa: CASSQLSEGRAFF; CDR3nt: TGTGCCAGCAGCCAGCTGAGTGAAGGGCGAGCTTTCTTT
d_gene: -; j_gene: TRBJ1-2; abundance: -; len: 14; v_gene: TRBV7-2; CDR3aa: CASSLGQGVGGYTF; CDR3nt: TGTGCCAGCAGCTTAGGTCAGGGAGTAGGAGGCTACACCTTC
d_gene: -; j_gene: TRBJ1-1; abundance: -; len: 16; v_gene: TRBV4-1; CDR3aa: CASSPGQGDSYTEAFF; CDR3nt: TGCGCCAGCAGCCCGGGGCAGGGAGATAGCTACACTGAAGCTTTCTTT
d_gene: TRBD1; j_gene: TRBJ2-1; abundance: -; len: 15; v_gene: TRBV13; CDR3aa: CASSLRQGAYNEQFF; CDR3nt: TGTGCCAGCAGCCTACGACAGGGAGCCTACAATGAGCAGTTCTTC
d_gene: -; j_gene: TRBJ1-3; abundance: -; len: 15; v_gene: TRBV9; CDR3aa: CASSVRPGVGNTIYF; CDR3nt: TGTGCCAGCAGCGTCAGACCGGGGGTTGGAAACACCATATATTTT
d_gene: -; j_gene: TRBJ1-4; abundance: -; len: 14; v_gene: TRBV7-2; CDR3aa: CASSLGGLNEKLFF; CDR3nt: TGTGCCAGCAGCTTAGGGGGGCTGAATGAAAAACTGTTTTTT
d_gene: TRBD2; j_gene: TRBJ2-7; abundance: -; len: 14; v_gene: TRBV5-1; CDR3aa: CASSLGDYSGEQYF; CDR3nt: TGCGCCAGCAGCTTGGGGGACTATTCGGGCGAGCAGTACTTC
d_gene: -; j_gene: TRBJ1-2; abundance: -; len: 12; v_gene: TRBV2; CDR3aa: CASSEQGSGYTF; CDR3nt: TGTGCCAGCAGTGAACAGGGTAGTGGCTACACCTTC
d_gene: -; j_gene: TRBJ1-2; abundance: -; len: 13; v_gene: TRBV2; CDR3aa: CASYEGRGYGYTF; CDR3nt: TGTGCATCCTACGAAGGGAGGGGCTATGGCTACACCTTC
d_gene: -; j_gene: TRBJ1-1; abundance: -; len: 15; v_gene: TRBV7-9; CDR3aa: CASSLDGGRNTEAFF; CDR3nt: TGTGCCAGCAGCTTAGACGGGGGGAGGAACACTGAAGCTTTCTTT